This passage covers 24 T cell receptor beta chains from one sample sequenced in a study of spatial heterogeneity in lung cancer. Time point denoted: blood at routine non-recurrence follow-up after resection. The sequenced material consisted of unsorted whole RNA from tumor, nontumor lung or frozen PBMC. TCRdb re-called the 5' RACE reads through MiXCR, storing one row per CDR3 protein. The profile covers about 120,000 distinct CDR3 sequences, with roughly an eighth appearing a single time and 16% taken by the ten largest. The material sequenced was PBMCs, taken at follow-up. These receptors all come from a male donor with early-stage non-small cell lung cancer.

This clonotype has more than one count but fewer than ten. This sequence joins TRBV30 and TRBJ2-2, with unresolved D. CDR1 is GTSNPN, CDR2 SVGIG, per germline (reference sequence). This CDR3 contains 15 residues. V gave up 0 bases and J gave up 5 bases, with 13 bases separating them. The CDR3 DNA reads TGTGCCTGGAGTGTACGCGGCCTGGGAACCGGGGAGCTGTTTTTT. This encodes CAWSVRGLGTGELFF.

The chain employs TRBV9 and TRBJ2-1; TRBD2 might be the D (6 bases). This CDR3 region has 15 residues. The germline V gene has CDR1 SGDLS and CDR2 YYNGEE. Trimming pared 4 bases from V and 2 bases from J, leaving 13 bases between. In DNA form, the CDR3 reads TGTGCCAGCAGCTTCGGTGTAGCGGCCTACAATGAGCAGTTCTTC. Protein sequence: CASSFGVAAYNEQFF.

This clonotype appeared a few times. The chain recombines TRBV7-2 with TRBJ2-3; 7 nucleotides agree with TRBD2. Unmatched junction bases numbered 4, after V lost 3 bases and J lost 1 base. The CDR3 length is 15 residues. Per the germline V gene, CDR1 is SGHTA and CDR2 is FQGNSA. The chain's CDR3 is CASSFWGGGTDTQYF. The CDR3 DNA reads as TGTGCCAGCAGCTTTTGGGGAGGGGGCACAGATACGCAGTATTTT.

Only a few counts were recorded for this clonotype. CDR3 region: CASSLGQGSQPQHF. Written as DNA, the CDR3 is TGTGCCAGCAGTTTAGGGCAGGGGAGCCAGCCCCAGCATTTT. The chain combines TRBV12-3 or TRBV12-4 with TRBJ1-5; possibly TRBD1 for D (6 bases). V dropped 1 base and J dropped 7 bases, with 11 bases sitting between them. The CDR3 is made up of 14 amino acids.

A note on this clonotype: A much larger clonotype is one base distant, so this may be a read error. The chain couples TRBV2 to TRBJ2-2, with D unclear. Germline V gene data show CDR1 as SNHLY and CDR2 as FYNNEI. This CDR3 region has 12 residues. The V and J ends lost 7 bases and 1 base respectively, with 4 bases between them. The CDR3 sequence is CASTRNTGELFF. As DNA, the CDR3 is TGTGCCAGCACCCGGAACACCGGGGAGCTGTTTTTT.

The J gene is TRBJ1-5, the V gene TRBV7-9; D ambiguous. The CDR3 runs to 12 residues. The V and J ends lost 4 bases and 4 bases respectively, with 5 bases between them. Looked up from germline, CDR1 is SEHNR and CDR2 is FQNEAQ (reference sequence). Here the CDR3 DNA reads TGTGCCAGCAGCTGGGAAAATCAGCCCCAGCATTTT. This sequence encodes CASSWENQPQHF.

The rearrangement links TRBV5-1 to TRBJ2-5, with no clear D. V lost 1 base and J 2 bases, leaving 6 bases between the germline ends. Germline V lookup: CDR1 SGHRS, CDR2 YFSETQ. This CDR3 has 13 residues. The CDR3: CASSLTLQETQYF. The CDR3 DNA follows: TGCGCCAGCAGCTTGACCCTACAAGAGACCCAGTACTTC.

This clonotype appeared a few times. This chain connects TRBV19 to TRBJ2-7, with D perhaps matching TRBD2 (7 bases). The germline gives CDR1 LNHDA, CDR2 SQIVND (reference sequence). CDR3 length: 13 amino acids. The ends were cut back, 9 bases at V and 0 bases at J, with 12 bases in the middle. The CDR3 loop reads CASHGGHSYEQYF. The CDR3 nucleotides read TGTGCCAGCCACGGGGGGCACTCCTACGAGCAGTACTTC.

This chain uses TRBV7-9 with TRBJ2-3; D gene ambiguous. V lost 1 base to trimming and J lost 7 bases, with 6 bases between them. The CDR3 contains 12 residues. The V gene's germline CDR1 is SEHNR and CDR2 FQNEAQ (reference sequence). The CDR3 DNA is TGTGCCAGCAGCTTAGACACCTATACGCAGTATTTT. Translating it yields CASSLDTYTQYF.

This clonotype showed up many times. The chain couples TRBV4-2 to TRBJ1-4, with 7 bases matching TRBD1. Per germline, CDR1 LGHNA and CDR2 YNFKEQ. Unmatched junction bases numbered 7, after V lost 4 bases and J lost 2 bases. This CDR3 spans 16 amino acids. The chain's CDR3 is CASSRAAGQTNEKLFF. The DNA of the CDR3 is TGTGCCAGCAGCCGGGCCGCGGGACAGACTAATGAAAAACTGTTTTTT.

J is TRBJ1-5 and V is TRBV27; a weak D match, TRBD1 (5 bases). V lost 2 bases, J lost 2 bases, and 16 bases lay in between. Germline lookup yields CDR1 MNHEY and CDR2 SMNVEV (reference sequence). The CDR3 length is 17 residues. The CDR3 DNA reads as TGTGCCAGCAGTTTAGAAAGTCCGGGCAGGGGCAATCAGCCCCAGCATTTT. Its translation is CASSLESPGRGNQPQHF.

The chain recombines TRBV11-2 with TRBJ2-1; D gene ambiguous. The germline CDR1 and CDR2 sequences are SGHAT and FQNNGV. Trimming took 3 bases from V and 7 from J, leaving 7 bases between them. The CDR3 extends over 12 amino acids. The CDR3: CASSLYRNEQFF. Here the CDR3 DNA reads TGTGCCAGCAGCTTGTACAGAAATGAGCAGTTCTTC.

The chain has TRBV4-1 and TRBJ1-6, with D uncertain. CDR3 length: 15 residues. Trimming took off 5 bases at V and 10 bases at J, with 18 bases between the two ends. Germline V gene lookup returns CDR1 MGHRA and CDR2 YSYEKL. DNA of the CDR3: TGCGCCAGCAGCTTCGGACCCATGGAGGTCTCACCCCTCCACTTT. Its protein is CASSFGPMEVSPLHF.

This clonotype occurred many times. The J gene is TRBJ2-1, the V gene TRBV20-1, with D perhaps TRBD2 (6 bases). The CDR3 extends over 14 amino acids. Per germline, CDR1 DFQATT and CDR2 SNEGSKA (reference sequence). V was cut by 5 bases and J by 8 bases, with 19 bases left in between. This CDR3 reads CSALPGLPMDEQFF. The DNA of the CDR3 is TGCAGTGCTTTACCGGGACTCCCTATGGATGAGCAGTTCTTC.

This clonotype was counted at least ten times. The gene calls are TRBV15 and TRBJ1-1, with a weak D call TRBD1 (5 bases). CDR3 length equals 15 residues. Trimming cost V 1 base and J 0 bases, with 9 bases left between them. CDR1 and CDR2 from the germline V gene are LNHNV and YYDKDF (reference sequence). Written as DNA, the CDR3 is TGTGCCACCAGCAGAGTGACAGTTATGAACACTGAAGCTTTCTTT. Translation: CATSRVTVMNTEAFF.

This clonotype was detected a few times. This chain connects TRBV6-5 to TRBJ1-1; D call uncertain. The germline V gene has CDR1 MNHEY and CDR2 SVGAGI. The CDR3 has 12 residues. Trimming removed 7 bases from V and 9 bases from J, with 15 bases in between. The CDR3: CASTSPSRKAFF. The DNA of the CDR3 is TGTGCCAGCACCTCTCCGTCCCGTAAAGCTTTCTTT.

The chain recombines TRBV5-1 with TRBJ2-3, with D possibly being TRBD2 (6 bases). CDR1 and CDR2 from the germline V gene are SGHRS and YFSETQ. The CDR3 sequence is 16 residues long. The V and J ends lost 0 bases and 0 bases respectively, with 11 bases between them. The CDR3 sequence: CASSLVISGSTDTQYF. DNA for the CDR3: TGCGCCAGCAGCTTGGTAATTAGCGGAAGCACAGATACGCAGTATTTT.

V and J are TRBV2 and TRBJ2-3; D unresolved. The V end lost 8 bases, the J end lost 1 base, and 7 bases lay between the germline ends. The germline gives CDR1 SNHLY, CDR2 FYNNEI. The CDR3 has 12 amino acids. The CDR3 here is CASGVGTDTQYF. CDR3 nucleotides: TGTGCCAGCGGCGTAGGCACAGATACGCAGTATTTT.

This clonotype was found many times. The chain has TRBV29-1 and TRBJ2-7, with D maybe TRBD1 (6 bases). V was clipped by 1 base and J by 1 base, with 11 bases between them. The germline gives CDR1 SQVTM, CDR2 ANQGSEA. The CDR3 covers 14 residues. The CDR3 coding sequence is TGCAGCGTTGAAGTACAGGGTCATTCCTACGAGCAGTACTTC. It encodes CSVEVQGHSYEQYF.

The table lists this clonotype with many counts. The rearrangement links TRBV28 to TRBJ2-3, with TRBD1 as a possible D gene (5 bases). V lost 8 bases to trimming and J lost 6 bases, with 15 bases between them. The CDR3 totals 13 residues. Germline CDR1 reads MDHEN; CDR2 reads SYDVKM. The CDR3 is CASCGRDKDTQYF. DNA of the CDR3: TGTGCCAGCTGTGGCAGGGATAAGGATACGCAGTATTTT.

The chain is built from TRBV24-1 and TRBJ1-5, with 7 nucleotides matching TRBD1. V lost 4 bases to trimming and J lost 3 bases; unmatched junction nucleotides: 8. CDR1 KGHDR and CDR2 SFDVKD come from the germline V gene. The CDR3 consists of 16 residues. This CDR3 reads CATSDGGRGNNQPQHF. In DNA form, the CDR3 reads TGTGCCACCAGTGACGGAGGCAGGGGGAACAATCAGCCCCAGCATTTT.

This clonotype was picked up a small number of times. The chain links TRBV27 to TRBJ2-3, with D possibly TRBD2 on 6 matching bases. Deletions cut 6 bases from V and 2 bases from J, with 18 bases between. The germline V gene encodes CDR1 MNHEY and CDR2 SMNVEV (reference sequence). The CDR3 is 16 amino acids. The CDR3 bases are TGTGCCAGCAGCCAGATTCGGCTAGCGACCACAGATACGCAGTATTTT. Protein: CASSQIRLATTDTQYF.

The rearrangement uses TRBV7-2 and TRBJ1-6; 9 bases agree with TRBD1. The CDR3 is 19 residues long. From germline, CDR1 is SGHTA and CDR2 FQGNSA. Unmatched junction bases numbered 12, after V lost 3 bases and J lost 3 bases. CDR3 sequence reads: CASSLPGTGRRYYNSPLHF. CDR3 coding DNA: TGTGCCAGCAGCTTGCCCGGGACAGGGAGGCGATACTATAATTCACCCCTCCACTTT. Variable domain in full (rest from reference TRBV7-2 and TRBJ1-6): GAGVSQSPSNKVTEKGKDVELRCDPISGHTALYWYRQSLGQGLEFLIYFQGNSAPDKSGLPSDRFSAERTGGSVSTLTIQRTQQEDSAVYLCASSLPGTGRRYYNSPLHFGNGTRLTVT.

The table lists this clonotype with many counts. The CDR3 sequence: CASSLGDRVYNEQFF. DNA of the CDR3: TGCGCCAGCAGCTTGGGGGACAGGGTCTACAATGAGCAGTTCTTC. The chain couples TRBV5-1 to TRBJ2-1; 9 bases are a match to TRBD1. This CDR3 region has 15 residues. V was clipped by 0 bases and J by 3 bases; unmatched bases: 1. Germline V lookup: CDR1 SGHRS, CDR2 YFSETQ.